This is a list of T cell receptor beta chains from one sample in a study of blood T cell repertoires in COVID-19. The assay was immunoSEQ multiplex PCR, and TCRdb's table has in-frame clones only and misses some. The sample lists around 43,000 clones; 89% were seen once. The sequencing sample was made of peripheral blood. All receptors come from a human donor in a cohort sampled during active COVID-19. CDR3s include the opening cysteine and the closing phenylalanine or tryptophan. A D gene is named only where the DNA matches it firmly. Size values are once, few and many counts, or a class for expanded clones, and some rows have none.

CDR3 DNA	CDR3 protein	D gene	clone size	V gene	J gene
TGTGCCAGCAGTTTATCGTTCGGGACAGGGGTGCATGGCTACACCTTC	CASSLSFGTGVHGYTF	TRBD1	.	TRBV27	TRBJ1-2
TGTGCCAGCAGCCAAATCCAGCGGGTGCACGAGCAGTACTTC	CASSQIQRVHEQYF	.	.	TRBV3-1/TRBV3-2	TRBJ2-7
TGCAGCGTCGCCTGGACACTCTACTATGGCTACACCTTC	CSVAWTLYYGYTF	.	.	TRBV29-1	TRBJ1-2
TGTGCCAGCAGCTTACCCCCCCGACTAGCGGGAGTTCGCAATGAGCAGTTCTTC	CASSLPPRLAGVRNEQFF	TRBD2	.	TRBV7-9	TRBJ2-1
TGTGCCAGCAGCAAAGGACAGGGTACGAGTTTCTTT	CASSKGQGTSFF	.	.	TRBV21-1	TRBJ1-1
TGTGCCAGTAGTATGGGGGGAACTAGCACAGATACGCAGTATTTT	CASSMGGTSTDTQYF	.	.	TRBV19	TRBJ2-3
TGTGCCAGCAGCTTAGATGAGCGGGGGCGGCAGTACTTC	CASSLDERGRQYF	TRBD2	once	TRBV11-2	TRBJ2-7
TGTGCCAGCAGCTTAGCGGCGGGCGCTAGTTATGGCTACACCTTC	CASSLAAGASYGYTF	.	.	TRBV7-9	TRBJ1-2
TGTGCCAGCAGCTTAGTTGCTCAGGGGGGCCGCAATCAGCCCCAGCATTTT	CASSLVAQGGRNQPQHF	TRBD1	.	TRBV7-2	TRBJ1-5
TGTGCCAGAAGCTTGGTAAGGGCAGGGAAGTTCTTC	CARSLVRAGKFF	.	.	TRBV5-3	TRBJ2-1
TGTGCCAGCAGCGTAGGGGAAGGGGGCAGCAATTCACCCCTCCACTTT	CASSVGEGGSNSPLHF	TRBD1	.	TRBV9	TRBJ1-6
TGTGCCAGCATCGCGGCGGCCACGCAGTATTTT	CASIAAATQYF	.	.	TRBV6-5	TRBJ2-3
TGTGCCTACCGGGGACTAGCGGCCACCGGGGAGCTGTTTTTT	CAYRGLAATGELFF	TRBD2	.	TRBV30	TRBJ2-2
TGTGCCTTGGACAGGGGGGAAGAGACCCAGTACTTC	CALDRGEETQYF	TRBD1	.	TRBV30	TRBJ2-5
TGTGCCAGCAGTAAGGTCTGGACAGGGGGCGACGAGCAGTACTTC	CASSKVWTGGDEQYF	TRBD1	.	TRBV6-5	TRBJ2-7
TGTGCCAGCAGCTGGTTGGGACAGGGGGCTGGGAATGAGCAGTTCTTC	CASSWLGQGAGNEQFF	TRBD1	.	TRBV7-9	TRBJ2-1
TGTGCCAGCAGTTTATCGAGTCTGGCATTGGAGTCACCCCTCCACTTT	CASSLSSLALESPLHF	.	.	TRBV27	TRBJ1-6
TGTGCCAGCAGCGTAGGAGGTAGTAGCACAGATACGCAGTATTTT	CASSVGGSSTDTQYF	.	.	TRBV9	TRBJ2-3
TGTGCCAGCTCACAGGGGTGGCAATTAGACACTGAAGCTTTCTTT	CASSQGWQLDTEAFF	.	.	TRBV18	TRBJ1-1
TGCAGTGCTAGTCTCACAGGCAACTCCTACGAGCAGTACTTC	CSASLTGNSYEQYF	.	.	TRBV20-1	TRBJ2-7
TGTGCCAGCAGCTTAAGGGCTAGCGGGAGATTAGGAGAGCAGTTCTTC	CASSLRASGRLGEQFF	TRBD2	.	TRBV7-2	TRBJ2-1
TGTGCCTGGAGTGCCTACGGGACTACCACAGATACGCAGTATTTT	CAWSAYGTTTDTQYF	TRBD2	.	TRBV30	TRBJ2-3
TGTGCCAGCTTTGGGCGTGGGGGCCAACGCTATGGCTACACCTTC	CASFGRGGQRYGYTF	.	.	TRBV3-1/TRBV3-2	TRBJ1-2
TGTGCCAGCAGCTTGAGGACAGGGGTCCAAGAGACCCAGTACTTC	CASSLRTGVQETQYF	TRBD1	.	TRBV5-4	TRBJ2-5
TGTGCCAGCAGTGTACTAGCGGGACTCCCCACCGGGGAGCTGTTTTTT	CASSVLAGLPTGELFF	TRBD2	.	TRBV2	TRBJ2-2
TGTGCCAGCAGCCTGCTCGGTACTGAAGCTTTCTTT	CASSLLGTEAFF	.	.	TRBV7-8	TRBJ1-1
TGTGCCAGCAGCCCGCGCCTATTCTCTGGAAACACCATATATTTT	CASSPRLFSGNTIYF	.	.	TRBV7-9	TRBJ1-3
TGCAGTGGACTTTACGGCTATGAGCAGTTCTTC	CSGLYGYEQFF	.	.	TRBV20-1	TRBJ2-1
TGCGCCAGCAGCTTCGGGGGGAACACCGGGGAGCTGTTTTTT	CASSFGGNTGELFF	.	.	TRBV5-1	TRBJ2-2
TGTGCCAGCAGCGTAGTCGGTGAGGGAGCGGGAGAGACCCAGTACTTC	CASSVVGEGAGETQYF	.	.	TRBV9	TRBJ2-5
TGTGCCAGCAGCTTAGCGAGGGTTACGCGACACACTGAAGCTTTCTTT	CASSLARVTRHTEAFF	.	.	TRBV11-2	TRBJ1-1
TGTGCCAGCAGTGAATCTAGTGGCCTCTACGAGCAGTACTTC	CASSESSGLYEQYF	.	medium-sized	TRBV2	TRBJ2-7
TGCGCCAGCAGTGAGTCGTGGGCAGTGGGGCGAACTGGCTACACCTTC	CASSESWAVGRTGYTF	.	.	TRBV10-2	TRBJ1-2
TGTGCCAGCAGCTCGACTAGCGGTCAAGAGACCCAGTACTTC	CASSSTSGQETQYF	TRBD2	.	TRBV9	TRBJ2-5
TGTGCCAGCAGCTTCGCTCCTAGACAGGGGGGCACAGATACGCAGTATTTT	CASSFAPRQGGTDTQYF	TRBD1	.	TRBV5-4	TRBJ2-3
TGTGCCAGTACCAAATTAGGACAGGGGGGAGGAAAACTGTTTTTT	CASTKLGQGGGKLFF	TRBD1	.	TRBV19	TRBJ1-4